This is a list of T cell receptor beta chains from one sample in a study of cytomegalovirus exposure and HLA in healthy donors. Assay used: immunoSEQ multiplex PCR; TCRdb lists only in-frame clones, some missing. Here the sample spans about 110,000 clones, over 65% being singletons. The sample consisted of PBMCs. The receptors shown here come from a man aged 25-40 years in good health and CMV-seropositive. Each CDR3 is given with its conserved first and last residue. Fields, in order: J gene, clone size, D gene, V gene, CDR3 protein, CDR3 DNA. A D gene is named only where the DNA matches it firmly. Size is omitted from some rows. Given values are once, few, many or a class for expanded clones.

TRBJ1-1 | - | TRBD1 | TRBV4-1 | CASRPYETGVTEAFF | TGCGCCAGCAGGCCATACGAGACAGGGGTCACTGAAGCTTTCTTT
TRBJ2-5 | - | - | TRBV7-9 | CASSRPRGRGETQYF | TGTGCCAGCAGCCGACCCAGGGGCAGAGGAGAGACCCAGTACTTC
TRBJ2-1 | - | - | TRBV5-6 | CASSLGAFSYNEQFF | TGTGCCAGCAGCTTGGGGGCCTTCTCCTACAATGAGCAGTTCTTC
TRBJ1-5 | few | - | TRBV6-6 | CASSYSRNQPQHF | TGTGCCAGCAGTTACTCTCGGAATCAGCCCCAGCATTTT
TRBJ1-3 | - | - | TRBV9 | CASSADSPSGNTIYF | TGTGCCAGCAGCGCGGACAGCCCCTCTGGAAACACCATATATTTT
TRBJ1-2 | - | TRBD1 | TRBV4-3 | CASSPWTGDYGYTF | TGCGCCAGCAGCCCGTGGACAGGGGACTATGGCTACACCTTC
TRBJ2-5 | - | - | TRBV2 | CASSEGEETQYF | TGTGCCAGCAGTGAGGGAGAGGAGACCCAGTACTTC
TRBJ2-3 | once | TRBD2 | TRBV4-3 | CASSQDGGGNPSTDTQYF | TGCGCCAGCAGCCAAGATGGCGGGGGGAACCCTAGCACAGATACGCAGTATTTT
TRBJ2-1 | - | TRBD2 | TRBV7-9 | CASSTGLANEQFF | TGTGCCAGCAGCACGGGACTAGCGAATGAGCAGTTCTTC
TRBJ1-5 | - | TRBD1 | TRBV6-6 | CASSLGQGGGQPQHF | TGTGCCAGCAGCCTCGGACAGGGGGGAGGTCAGCCCCAGCATTTT
TRBJ2-7 | once | TRBD2 | TRBV19 | CASSISGLAGDEQYF | TGTGCCAGTAGTATTTCGGGACTAGCGGGGGACGAGCAGTACTTC
TRBJ1-2 | - | TRBD1 | TRBV19 | CASSFAQGARGGYTF | TGTGCCAGTAGTTTCGCGCAGGGGGCCAGGGGCGGCTACACCTTC
TRBJ2-2 | - | - | TRBV6-6 | CASSYGRNTGELFF | TGTGCCAGCAGTTACGGCCGGAACACCGGGGAGCTGTTTTTT
TRBJ2-2 | - | TRBD2 | TRBV7-2 | CASSLGVGGGGTNTGELFF | TGTGCCAGCAGCTTAGGGGTTGGCGGGGGGGGAACGAACACCGGGGAGCTGTTTTTT
TRBJ1-2 | - | - | TRBV5-6 | CASSLGDLNYGYTF | TGTGCCAGCAGCTTGGGGGACTTAAACTATGGCTACACCTTC
TRBJ1-3 | - | - | TRBV5-4 | CASSLGTGGGNTIYF | TGTGCCAGCTCTCTTGGTACCGGGGGAGGAAACACCATATATTTT
TRBJ2-2 | - | - | TRBV4-1 | CATSRDTNTGELFF | TGCGCCACCAGCAGGGACACGAACACCGGGGAGCTGTTTTTT
TRBJ1-4 | few | TRBD1 | TRBV4-3 | CASSQDYGTGVGEKLFF | TGCGCCAGCAGCCAAGATTATGGGACAGGGGTAGGTGAAAAACTGTTTTTT
TRBJ1-2 | - | TRBD1 | TRBV5-1 | CASSLAAGQGGGYTF | TGCGCCAGCAGCTTGGCCGCTGGACAGGGAGGTGGCTACACCTTC
TRBJ2-7 | - | TRBD2 | TRBV18 | CASSPGEGGGDYEQYF | TGTGCCAGCTCACCAGGCGAGGGCGGGGGGGACTACGAGCAGTACTTC
TRBJ1-6 | - | - | TRBV27 | CASSRGGADSPLHF | TGTGCCAGCAGTAGGGGGGGGGCGGATTCACCCCTCCACTTT
TRBJ1-1 | few | TRBD1 | TRBV9 | CASSPRTGGGNTEAFF | TGTGCCAGCAGCCCTCGGACAGGGGGGGGAAACACTGAAGCTTTCTTT
TRBJ2-1 | - | - | TRBV6-5 | CASSYLGPASYNEQFF | TGTGCCAGCAGTTATCTGGGGCCCGCTTCCTACAATGAGCAGTTCTTC
TRBJ2-5 | few | - | TRBV4-1 | CASSQGGRETQYF | TGCGCCAGCAGCCAGGGGGGGCGGGAGACCCAGTACTTC
TRBJ2-7 | - | TRBD1 | TRBV7-9 | CASSPPGTDSYEQYF | TGTGCCAGCAGCCCCCCCGGGACAGACTCCTACGAGCAGTACTTC
TRBJ1-1 | few | TRBD1 | TRBV7-9 | CASDGTGGSTEAFF | TGTGCCAGCGACGGGACAGGGGGCAGCACTGAAGCTTTCTTT
TRBJ1-3 | once | - | TRBV5-1 | CASSLAEDSGNTIYF | TGCGCCAGCAGCTTGGCGGAGGACTCTGGAAACACCATATATTTT
TRBJ1-2 | few | TRBD1 | TRBV7-2 | CASSLDQTGSNGYTF | TGTGCCAGCAGCTTAGACCAGACAGGGAGCAATGGCTACACCTTC
TRBJ1-2 | few | TRBD1 | TRBV2 | CASTRGGQGGYTF | TGTGCCAGCACCCGAGGGGGACAGGGTGGCTACACCTTC
TRBJ2-1 | - | TRBD1 | TRBV5-1 | CASTLRQTGPREQFF | TGCGCCAGCACCTTGCGTCAGACAGGGCCCAGGGAGCAGTTCTTC
TRBJ2-3 | - | TRBD1 | TRBV23-1 | CASSLGGDRGIRTDTQYF | TGCGCCAGCAGTCTAGGCGGGGACAGGGGGATACGCACAGATACGCAGTATTTT
TRBJ2-5 | once | TRBD1 | TRBV5-4 | CASSLQGAGETQYF | TGTGCCAGCAGCTTACAGGGGGCGGGGGAGACCCAGTACTTC
TRBJ1-2 | - | - | TRBV28 | CASTTVKSSGNYGYTF | TGTGCCAGCACCACAGTAAAGAGCAGCGGGAACTATGGCTACACCTTC
TRBJ2-7 | few | - | TRBV5-1 | CASSLAPGHNYEQYF | TGCGCCAGCAGCTTGGCCCCGGGACACAACTACGAGCAGTACTTC
TRBJ2-7 | - | - | TRBV10-2 | CASRSAGSSYEQYF | TGCGCCAGCAGATCGGCCGGGAGCTCCTACGAGCAGTACTTC
TRBJ2-7 | - | TRBD1 | TRBV7-9 | CASSSRRTGSSYEQYF | TGTGCCAGCAGCTCACGTAGGACAGGGTCCTCCTACGAGCAGTACTTC
TRBJ2-5 | - | TRBD2 | TRBV5-3 | CARSFPASGLIQETQYF | TGTGCCAGAAGCTTCCCCGCTAGCGGGTTGATTCAAGAGACCCAGTACTTC
TRBJ1-2 | - | TRBD1 | TRBV27 | CASSRQGADGYTF | TGTGCCAGCAGTCGACAGGGGGCGGACGGCTACACCTTC
TRBJ2-4 | - | - | TRBV5-6 | CASRQGYSGNIQYF | TGTGCCAGCAGACAGGGTTATTCGGGAAACATTCAGTACTTC
TRBJ1-5 | - | - | TRBV10-2 | CASSERQGHQPQHF | TGCGCCAGCAGTGAGAGGCAGGGGCATCAGCCCCAGCATTTT